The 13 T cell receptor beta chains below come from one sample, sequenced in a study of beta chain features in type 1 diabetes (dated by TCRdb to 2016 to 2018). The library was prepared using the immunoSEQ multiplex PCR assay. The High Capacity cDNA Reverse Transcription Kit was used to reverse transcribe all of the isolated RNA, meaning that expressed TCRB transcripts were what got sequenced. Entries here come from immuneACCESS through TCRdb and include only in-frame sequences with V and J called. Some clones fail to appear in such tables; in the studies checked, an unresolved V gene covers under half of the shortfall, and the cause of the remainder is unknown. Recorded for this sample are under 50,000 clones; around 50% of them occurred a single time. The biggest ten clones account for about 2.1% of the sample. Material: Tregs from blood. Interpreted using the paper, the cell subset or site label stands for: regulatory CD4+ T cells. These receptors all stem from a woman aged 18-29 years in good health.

The CDR3 loop is CASSLGVAGGNNEQFF. For the CDR3, the DNA is TGTGCCAGCAGCTTAGGTGTAGCGGGAGGGAACAATGAGCAGTTCTTC. The chain combines TRBV7-2 with TRBJ2-1, with 11 bases fitting TRBD2. Germline values: CDR1 SGHTA, CDR2 FQGNSA. The CDR3 loop spans 16 amino acids. Trimming removed 1 base from V and 5 bases from J; junction bases left unmatched: 4.

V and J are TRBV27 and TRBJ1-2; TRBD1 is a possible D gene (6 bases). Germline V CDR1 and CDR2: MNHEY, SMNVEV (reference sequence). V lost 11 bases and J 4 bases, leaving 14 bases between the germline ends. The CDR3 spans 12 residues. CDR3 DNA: TGTGCCGCCCTCGGCAGGGGCTATGGCTACACCTTC. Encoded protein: CAALGRGYGYTF.

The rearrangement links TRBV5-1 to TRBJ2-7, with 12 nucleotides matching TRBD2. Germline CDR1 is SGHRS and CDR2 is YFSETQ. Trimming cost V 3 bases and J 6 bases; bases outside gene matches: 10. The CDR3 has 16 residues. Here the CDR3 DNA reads TGCGCCAGCAGCTCCGCTAGCGGGAGGGCCCCTAGCGAGCAGTACTTC. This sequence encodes CASSSASGRAPSEQYF.

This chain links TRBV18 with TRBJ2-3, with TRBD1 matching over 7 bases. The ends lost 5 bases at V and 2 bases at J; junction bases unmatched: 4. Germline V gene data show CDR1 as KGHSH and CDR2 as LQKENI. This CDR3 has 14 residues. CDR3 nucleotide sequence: TGTGCCAGCTCAGGACAGGCGAACACAGATACGCAGTATTTT. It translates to CASSGQANTDTQYF.

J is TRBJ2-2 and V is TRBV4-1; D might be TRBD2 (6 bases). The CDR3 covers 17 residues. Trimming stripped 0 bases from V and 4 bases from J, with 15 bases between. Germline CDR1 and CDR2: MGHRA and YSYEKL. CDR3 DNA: TGCGCCAGCAGCCAAGATAAAATCGGGGGTGCCACCGGGGAGCTGTTTTTT. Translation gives CASSQDKIGGATGELFF.

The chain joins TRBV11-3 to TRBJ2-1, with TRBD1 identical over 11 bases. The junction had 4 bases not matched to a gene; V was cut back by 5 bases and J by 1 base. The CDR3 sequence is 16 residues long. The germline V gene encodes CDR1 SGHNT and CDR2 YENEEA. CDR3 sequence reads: CASSRDRGASYNEQFF. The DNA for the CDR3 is TGTGCCAGCAGCCGGGACAGGGGGGCTTCCTACAATGAGCAGTTCTTC.

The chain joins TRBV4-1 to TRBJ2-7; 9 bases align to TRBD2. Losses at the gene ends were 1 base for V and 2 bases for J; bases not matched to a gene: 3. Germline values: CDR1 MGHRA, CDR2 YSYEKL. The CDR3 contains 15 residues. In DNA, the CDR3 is TGCGCCAGCAGCCAAGGAGGCGGGAGGGCCTACGAGCAGTACTTC. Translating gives CASSQGGGRAYEQYF.

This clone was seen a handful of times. The CDR3: CASSSHGLARYNEQFF. In nucleotides, the CDR3 is TGTGCCAGCAGCTCACATGGACTAGCGAGATACAATGAGCAGTTCTTC. This chain uses TRBV7-9 with TRBJ2-1, with 9 bases aligning to TRBD2. The CDR3 totals 16 residues. CDR1 and CDR2 (germline): SEHNR, FQNEAQ (reference sequence). With V trimmed by 4 bases and J by 4 bases, 8 bases remained unmatched.

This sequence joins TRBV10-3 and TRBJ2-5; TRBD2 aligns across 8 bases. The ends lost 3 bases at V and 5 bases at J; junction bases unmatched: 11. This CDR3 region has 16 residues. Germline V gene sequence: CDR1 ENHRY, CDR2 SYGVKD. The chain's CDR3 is CAISDTSGLLVETQYF. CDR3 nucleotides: TGTGCCATCAGTGACACTAGCGGATTACTTGTGGAGACCCAGTACTTC.

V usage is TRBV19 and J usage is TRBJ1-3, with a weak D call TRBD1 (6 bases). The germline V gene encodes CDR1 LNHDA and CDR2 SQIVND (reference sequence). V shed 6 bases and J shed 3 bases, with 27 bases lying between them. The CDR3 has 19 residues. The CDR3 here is CASSRRGGANPRSGNTIYF. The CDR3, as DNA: TGTGCCAGTAGCCGCCGCGGGGGCGCGAACCCTCGGAGTGGAAACACCATATATTTT.

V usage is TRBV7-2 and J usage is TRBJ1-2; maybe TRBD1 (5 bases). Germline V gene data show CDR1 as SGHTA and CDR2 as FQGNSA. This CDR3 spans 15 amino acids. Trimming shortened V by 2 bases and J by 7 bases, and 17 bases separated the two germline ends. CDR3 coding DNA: TGTGCCAGCAGCTTATCGACTGCCAGGGTACTTGGCTACACCTTC. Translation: CASSLSTARVLGYTF.

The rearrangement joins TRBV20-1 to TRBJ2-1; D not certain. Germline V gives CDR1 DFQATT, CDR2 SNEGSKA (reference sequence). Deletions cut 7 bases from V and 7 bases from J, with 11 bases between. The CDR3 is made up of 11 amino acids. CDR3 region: CSGVELNEQFF. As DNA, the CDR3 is TGCAGTGGGGTGGAGTTGAATGAGCAGTTCTTC.

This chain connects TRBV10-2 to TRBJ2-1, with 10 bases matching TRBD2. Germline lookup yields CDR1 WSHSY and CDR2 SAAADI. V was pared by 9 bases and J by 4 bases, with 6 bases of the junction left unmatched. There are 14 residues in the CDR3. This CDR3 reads CASKGLASYNEQFF. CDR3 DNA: TGCGCCAGTAAGGGACTAGCGTCGTACAATGAGCAGTTCTTC.